This is a list of T cell receptor beta chains from one sample in a study of blood T cell repertoires in COVID-19. Measured with immunoSEQ multiplex PCR; TCRdb has only the in-frame clones, and not every one. The data hold 250,000 or so clones, with approximately 90% observed a single time. Sequencing used PBMCs or T cells enriched from blood (not recorded which). These TCRs come from a man aged 40-55 years who had recovered from COVID-19. CDR3s include the opening cysteine and the closing phenylalanine or tryptophan. The D gene is left open where the match is weak. Clone size is given for some rows only: seen once, a few or many times, or a class if the clone is expanded.

TRBJ1-5	once	-	TRBV7-2	CASSLAGGDSNQPQHF	TGTGCCAGCAGCTTAGCGGGGGGGGATAGCAATCAGCCCCAGCATTTT
TRBJ2-7	-	-	TRBV6-1	CASSEFLMLSSYEQYF	TGTGCCAGCAGTGAATTCTTGATGCTGAGCTCCTACGAGCAGTACTTC
TRBJ2-7	few	-	TRBV6-5	CASSDDSYEQYF	TGTGCCAGCAGCGACGACAGCTACGAGCAGTACTTC
TRBJ2-1	-	TRBD2	TRBV30	CAWRYGLDNEQFF	TGTGCCTGGAGGTACGGACTAGACAATGAGCAGTTCTTC
TRBJ1-2	-	-	TRBV27	CATRPRQAYYIYGYTF	TGTGCCACCAGACCCAGACAGGCTTATTATATCTATGGCTACACCTTC
TRBJ2-3	-	-	TRBV3-1/TRBV3-2	CASSQVEDTQYF	TGTGCCAGCAGCCAAGTGGAGGATACGCAGTATTTT
TRBJ2-3	-	TRBD2	TRBV12-5	CASGENLAGGPTDTQYF	TGTGCTAGTGGTGAGAACTTAGCGGGGGGGCCTACAGATACGCAGTATTTT
TRBJ2-1	-	-	TRBV7-2	CASSPPVPYNEQFF	TGTGCCAGCAGCCCTCCAGTCCCCTACAATGAGCAGTTCTTC
TRBJ1-1	few	TRBD1	TRBV28	CASTLDRGPGTEAFF	TGTGCCAGCACCCTGGACAGGGGGCCGGGCACTGAAGCTTTCTTT
TRBJ1-3	-	-	TRBV7-2	CASSPAGDGNTIYF	TGTGCCAGCAGCCCGGCAGGGGACGGAAACACCATATATTTT
TRBJ1-5	-	TRBD1	TRBV15	CATSRDRDYNQPQHF	TGTGCCACCAGTAGGGACAGGGACTACAATCAGCCCCAGCATTTT
TRBJ2-7	-	-	TRBV5-6	CASSVDSTEQYF	TGTGCCAGCAGCGTTGACTCGACCGAGCAGTACTTC
TRBJ2-2	-	-	TRBV29-1	CSVEMGRATGELFF	TGCAGCGTTGAAATGGGCAGGGCCACCGGGGAGCTGTTTTTT
TRBJ2-7	-	TRBD2	TRBV19	CASSSASGGYEQYF	TGTGCCAGTAGTTCGGCTAGCGGGGGTTACGAGCAGTACTTC
TRBJ2-7	-	-	TRBV6-5	CASRPFYGYEQYF	TGTGCCAGCAGGCCGTTTTACGGTTACGAGCAGTACTTC
TRBJ2-3	-	-	TRBV5-1	CASSLGLTDTQYF	TGCGCCAGCAGCCTGGGACTTACAGATACGCAGTATTTT
TRBJ2-4	-	TRBD1	TRBV5-4	CASSSQGAANIQYF	TGTGCCAGCAGCTCACAGGGGGCAGCAAACATTCAGTACTTC
TRBJ1-4	-	-	TRBV19	CASRGRRNNEKLFF	TGTGCCAGTAGGGGGAGGCGGAATAATGAAAAACTGTTTTTT